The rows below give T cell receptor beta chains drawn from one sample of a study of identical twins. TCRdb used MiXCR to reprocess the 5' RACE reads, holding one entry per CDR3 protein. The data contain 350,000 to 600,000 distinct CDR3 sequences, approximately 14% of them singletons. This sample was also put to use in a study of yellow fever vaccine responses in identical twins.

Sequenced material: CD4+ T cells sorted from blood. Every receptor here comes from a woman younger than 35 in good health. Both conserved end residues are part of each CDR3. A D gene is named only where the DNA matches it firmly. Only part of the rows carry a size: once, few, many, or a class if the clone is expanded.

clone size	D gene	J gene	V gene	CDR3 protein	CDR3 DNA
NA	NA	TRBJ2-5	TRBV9	CASSAAGGTYQETQYF	TGTGCCAGCAGCGCGGCCGGTGGGACGTACCAAGAGACCCAGTACTTC
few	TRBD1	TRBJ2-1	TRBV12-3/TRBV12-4	CASRRQGIYNEQFF	TGTGCCAGCCGACGACAGGGGATATACAATGAGCAGTTCTTC
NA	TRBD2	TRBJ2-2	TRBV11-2	CASSLDVRGGLTGELFF	TGTGCCAGCAGCTTAGATGTCCGGGGGGGTCTCACCGGGGAGCTGTTTTTT
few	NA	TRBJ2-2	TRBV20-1	CSAKSPGSTNTGELFF	TGCAGTGCCAAAAGCCCCGGGAGCACGAACACCGGGGAGCTGTTTTTT
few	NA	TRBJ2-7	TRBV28	CASSSAGRDTYEQYF	TGTGCCAGCAGTTCGGCGGGCAGGGACACCTACGAGCAGTACTTC
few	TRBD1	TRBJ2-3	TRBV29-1	CSVAHYRGPTQYF	TGCAGCGTGGCTCACTACAGGGGCCCTACGCAGTATTTT
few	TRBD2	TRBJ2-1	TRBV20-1	CSSVDLAGGLYGEQFF	TGCAGTTCAGTTGATTTAGCGGGGGGACTTTATGGTGAGCAGTTCTTC
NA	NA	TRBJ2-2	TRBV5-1	CASSLATGSGELFF	TGCGCCAGCAGCTTGGCCACAGGGTCCGGGGAGCTGTTTTTT
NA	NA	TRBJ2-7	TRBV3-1	CASKRGGEVYEQYF	TGTGCCAGCAAGAGGGGCGGGGAAGTTTACGAGCAGTACTTC
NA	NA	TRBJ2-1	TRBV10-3	CAISESGAGNVNEQFF	TGTGCCATCAGTGAGTCTGGGGCGGGAAACGTCAATGAGCAGTTCTTC
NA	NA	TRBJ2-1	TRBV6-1	CASIPRGRKSSRRNEQFF	TGTGCCAGCATTCCCCGGGGTAGGAAGTCCTCTCGGCGCAATGAGCAGTTCTTC
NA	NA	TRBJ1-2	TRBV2	CASSEIGYTF	TGTGCCAGCAGTGAGATAGGCTACACCTTC
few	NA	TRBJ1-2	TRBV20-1	CSARSGGVTGYGYTF	TGCAGTGCTAGATCGGGGGGGGTTACGGGCTATGGCTACACCTTC
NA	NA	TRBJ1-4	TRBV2	CASSLGAAWEKLFF	TGTGCCAGCAGTTTAGGGGCCGCCTGGGAAAAACTGTTTTTT
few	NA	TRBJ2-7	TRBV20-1	CSARGASDYEQYF	TGCAGTGCTAGGGGCGCTAGCGATTACGAGCAGTACTTC
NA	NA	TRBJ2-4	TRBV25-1	CASSEPLGIQYF	TGTGCCAGCAGTGAACCCCTGGGCATTCAGTACTTC
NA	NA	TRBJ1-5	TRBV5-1	CASSLVKDSNQPQHF	TGCGCCAGCAGCTTGGTGAAGGATAGCAATCAGCCCCAGCATTTT
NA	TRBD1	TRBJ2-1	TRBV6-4	CASLPGDRDTYNGQFF	TGTGCCAGCCTTCCGGGGGACAGGGACACCTACAATGGGCAGTTCTTC
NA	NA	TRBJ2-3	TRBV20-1	CSAPGRSDTQYF	TGCAGTGCTCCGGGACGATCAGATACGCAGTATTTT
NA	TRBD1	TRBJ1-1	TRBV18	CASSQGQKEAFF	TGTGCCAGCTCACAGGGACAGAAAGAAGCTTTCTTT
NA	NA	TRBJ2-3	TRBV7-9	CASSLFPDTQYF	TGTGCCAGCAGCTTATTCCCAGATACGCAGTATTTT
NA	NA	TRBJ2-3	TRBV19	CASSINRESTDTQYF	TGTGCCAGTAGTATAAACAGGGAAAGCACAGATACGCAGTATTTT
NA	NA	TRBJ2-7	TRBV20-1	CSARAPPRDEQYF	TGCAGTGCTAGAGCCCCCCCTCGGGACGAGCAGTACTTC
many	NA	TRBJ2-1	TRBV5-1	CASREDSYNEQFF	TGCGCCAGCAGAGAGGATTCCTACAATGAGCAGTTCTTC
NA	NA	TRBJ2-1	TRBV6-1	CASSEAGLYNEQFF	TGTGCCAGCAGTGAGGCAGGCCTCTACAATGAGCAGTTCTTC
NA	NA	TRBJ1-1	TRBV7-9	CASSLTTPTGRNTEAFF	TGTGCCAGCAGCTTAACTACACCGACAGGTAGGAACACTGAAGCTTTCTTT
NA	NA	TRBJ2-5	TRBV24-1	CATSDPVIGAGETQYF	TGTGCCACCAGTGATCCGGTAATAGGGGCCGGGGAGACCCAGTACTTC
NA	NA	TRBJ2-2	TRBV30	CAWTRGRSTGELFF	TGTGCCTGGACGAGAGGGAGAAGCACCGGGGAGCTGTTTTTT
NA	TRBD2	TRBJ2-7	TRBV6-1	CASSRPPGTSDQQYF	TGTGCCAGCAGTCGCCCCCCCGGGACTAGCGATCAGCAGTACTTC
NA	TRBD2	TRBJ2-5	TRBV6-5	CASSYGSIAGETQYF	TGTGCCAGCAGTTACGGGTCAATAGCGGGTGAGACCCAGTACTTC
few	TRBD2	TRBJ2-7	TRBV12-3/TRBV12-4	CASSQQTSGGWAPHEQYF	TGTGCCAGCAGCCAACAGACTAGCGGGGGGTGGGCTCCCCACGAGCAGTACTTC
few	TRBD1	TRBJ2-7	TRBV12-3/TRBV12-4	CASTRTGYEQYF	TGTGCCAGCACCAGGACAGGCTACGAGCAGTACTTC
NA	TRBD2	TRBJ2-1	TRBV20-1	CSARTSGVSYNEQFF	TGCAGTGCTAGGACTAGCGGTGTGTCCTACAATGAGCAGTTCTTC
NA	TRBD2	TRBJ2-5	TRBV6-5	CASSYPSGGSRTQYF	TGTGCCAGCAGTTATCCTAGCGGGGGGAGTCGGACCCAGTACTTC
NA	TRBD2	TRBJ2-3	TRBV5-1	CASSLPTRLASTDTQYF	TGCGCCAGCAGCTTGCCCACGAGACTAGCCAGCACAGATACGCAGTATTTT
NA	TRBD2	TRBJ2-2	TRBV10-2	CASSEWTSGGTGELFF	TGCGCCAGCAGTGAGTGGACTAGCGGGGGCACCGGGGAGCTGTTTTTT
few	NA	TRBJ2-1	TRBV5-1	CASSPRGEVPGVQFF	TGCGCCAGCAGCCCCCGTGGGGAGGTGCCCGGGGTGCAGTTCTTC
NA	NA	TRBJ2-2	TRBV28	CASSRPAGELFF	TGTGCCAGCAGTCGGCCGGCCGGGGAGCTGTTTTTT
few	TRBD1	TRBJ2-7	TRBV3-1	CASSQGGTGNYEQYF	TGTGCCAGCAGCCAAGGAGGGACAGGGAACTACGAGCAGTACTTC
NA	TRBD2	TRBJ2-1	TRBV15	CATSITSGRINEQFF	TGTGCCACCAGCATTACTAGCGGGAGGATTAATGAGCAGTTCTTC
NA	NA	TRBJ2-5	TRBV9	CASSGSYQETQYF	TGTGCCAGCAGCGGTTCCTACCAAGAGACCCAGTACTTC
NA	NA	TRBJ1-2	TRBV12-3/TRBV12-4	CASRSWGDYGYTF	TGTGCCAGCAGGTCATGGGGGGACTATGGCTACACCTTC
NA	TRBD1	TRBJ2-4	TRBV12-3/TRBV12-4	CASSARQGATAKNIQYF	TGTGCCAGCAGTGCCAGACAGGGGGCGACGGCCAAAAACATTCAGTACTTC
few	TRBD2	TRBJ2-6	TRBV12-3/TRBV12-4	CASSLRGDYFSGANVLTF	TGTGCCAGCAGTTTACGGGGGGACTACTTCTCTGGGGCCAACGTCCTGACTTTC
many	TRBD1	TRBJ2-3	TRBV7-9	CASSLTGTGGTDTQYF	TGTGCCAGCAGCCTAACCGGGACAGGGGGCACCGATACGCAGTATTTT
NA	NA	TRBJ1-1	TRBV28	CASVGPAGTEAFF	TGTGCCAGCGTAGGTCCAGCGGGCACTGAAGCTTTCTTT
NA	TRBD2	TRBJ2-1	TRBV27	CASSLGSGGAGTGYNEQFF	TGTGCCAGCAGTTTGGGTAGCGGGGGGGCCGGAACGGGGTACAATGAGCAGTTCTTC
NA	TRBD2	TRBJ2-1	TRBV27	CASRRTSGAPYNEQFF	TGTGCCAGCAGGAGAACTAGCGGGGCACCCTACAATGAGCAGTTCTTC